This T cell receptor beta chain was recorded in a study of Graves' ophthalmopathy and Graves' hyperthyroidism. Turning to the study itself: At initial diagnosis, peripheral blood was obtained, and this preceded any treatment.

This CDR3 region has 14 residues. V was cut by 3 bases and J by 6 bases, with 12 bases left in between. Researchers took RNA transcripts and amplified TCR beta CDR3 regions from them. First-round RT-PCR with HTBI primers preceded a second-round multiplex PCR. MiXCR, run by TCRdb on the multiplex PCR reads, gives a single entry per CDR3 protein. This table holds 600,000 to 650,000 distinct CDR3 sequences, 22% found once. The PBMCs used were ones drawn from 10 ml of fresh peripheral blood. This clonotype was counted many times. Antigen specificity is unknown. Study conclusions and caveats: The model forecast ophthalmopathy progression, reaching roughly 70% sensitivity and around 75% specificity. The authors also found most expanded thyroid clonotypes above 0.001 frequency in blood.

The origin of this receptor is a woman between 18 and 30 years old with stable Graves' hyperthyroidism. Some clones in this sample may be carry-over from other donors' samples. V and J are TRBV12-3 or TRBV12-4 and TRBJ1-5; no definite D call. Material: peripheral blood. The CDR3 region is CASSFRGPSQPQHF. Here the CDR3 DNA reads TGTGCCAGCAGTTTCCGGGGTCCGAGTCAGCCCCAGCATTTT.